These T cell receptor beta chains were read from a single sample in a study of OX40 agonist ivuxolimab in advanced cancers. Libraries were prepared by immunoSEQ multiplex PCR; TCRdb keeps only in-frame clonotypes and omits some of them. The sample contains around 80,000 clones, roughly four fifths of which appear only once. Sequenced material: CD4+ or CD8+ T cells sorted from blood, taken in a trial of the OX40 agonist ivuxolimab. Receptors originate from an adult with an advanced solid tumor such as melanoma, head and neck, liver or kidney cancer. The CDR3 runs from the conserved cysteine through the conserved F or W. A D gene is named only where the DNA matches it firmly. Only part of the rows carry a size: once, few, many, or a class if the clone is expanded.

d_call	j_call	clone_size	v_call	cdr3_nt	cdr3_aa
TRBD1	TRBJ2-3	.	TRBV5-1	TGCGCCAGCAGCTTGGGGGACAGGGTCACAGATACGCAGTATTTT	CASSLGDRVTDTQYF
TRBD1	TRBJ2-1	.	TRBV5-1	TGCGCCAGCAAAAAGACAGGGGCGGATGAGCAGTTCTTC	CASKKTGADEQFF
.	TRBJ2-3	.	TRBV18	TGTGCCAGCTCACGGGACTACAGGGCAGATACGCAGTATTTT	CASSRDYRADTQYF
TRBD2	TRBJ2-2	.	TRBV18	TGTGCCAGCTCACCACCTAGCGGGGGAGACACCGGGGAGCTGTTTTTT	CASSPPSGGDTGELFF
.	TRBJ2-7	.	TRBV27	TGTGCCAGCAGTTTATTTGGGGGAGTGGGTCAGATTACCTACGAGCAGTACTTC	CASSLFGGVGQITYEQYF
.	TRBJ1-6	.	TRBV5-4	TGTGCCAGCAGCTTGGGTCCAGGTGTTGGATCACCCCTCCACTTT	CASSLGPGVGSPLHF
.	TRBJ1-4	.	TRBV7-2	TGTGCCAGCAGCTCCGGGACGTTTTCTGAAAAACTGTTTTTT	CASSSGTFSEKLFF
.	TRBJ2-7	once	TRBV18	TGTGCCAGCTCACCAGCAGCAGATTACGAGCAGTACTTC	CASSPAADYEQYF
TRBD2	TRBJ2-5	few	TRBV5-1	TGCGCCAGCAGCTTAGGAGGGACGCGGGAGGAGACCCAGTACTTC	CASSLGGTREETQYF
.	TRBJ1-2	.	TRBV2	TGTGCCAGCAGTGACGGGACATCACCTAACTATGGCTACACCTTC	CASSDGTSPNYGYTF
.	TRBJ2-1	.	TRBV6-5	TGTGCCAGCAGGGAATACAATGAGCAGTTCTTC	CASREYNEQFF
.	TRBJ2-7	.	TRBV29-1	TGCAGCGTTGTAGGCTACAGGGTCAATTATGCCTACGAGCAGTACTTC	CSVVGYRVNYAYEQYF
.	TRBJ1-1	once	TRBV18	TGTGCCAGCTCAAGGGGGGAGTACACTGAAGCTTTCTTT	CASSRGEYTEAFF
.	TRBJ2-7	.	TRBV6-1	TGTGCCAGCGGTCTCTCCTACGAGCAGTACTTC	CASGLSYEQYF
TRBD2	TRBJ2-7	few	TRBV7-8	TGTGCCAGCAGCACCGGACTAGACTACGAGCAGTACTTC	CASSTGLDYEQYF
.	TRBJ1-5	.	TRBV7-2	TGTGCCAGCAGCTTCTGGGCAGATCAGCCCCAGCATTTT	CASSFWADQPQHF
TRBD2	TRBJ2-3	.	TRBV7-9	TGTGCCAGCAGCTTCAATACGGGGAGGGGCACAGATACGCAGTATTTT	CASSFNTGRGTDTQYF
TRBD1	TRBJ2-1	.	TRBV19	TGTGCCAGTAGTGTAATTAGGACAGGGGCGAACTACAATGAGCAGTTCTTC	CASSVIRTGANYNEQFF
TRBD2	TRBJ2-3	once	TRBV18	TGTGCCAGCTCCCCGTGGGCTAGCGGCTCCACAGATACGCAGTATTTT	CASSPWASGSTDTQYF
TRBD2	TRBJ2-3	.	TRBV11-3	TGTGCCAGCAGCCGCGGGAGGGGGGGCACAGATACGCAGTATTTT	CASSRGRGGTDTQYF
.	TRBJ1-6	.	TRBV5-1	TGCGCCAGCATGGACAGTGCCGATTCACCCCTCCACTTT	CASMDSADSPLHF
TRBD2	TRBJ2-7	.	TRBV5-4	TGTGCCAGCAGCTTCGGATCTAGCGGGGGAAGCTCCTACGAGCAGTACTTC	CASSFGSSGGSSYEQYF
.	TRBJ1-3	.	TRBV10-3	TGTGCCATCAGCCCAGGACAGACCTTTTCTGGAAACACCATATATTTT	CAISPGQTFSGNTIYF
.	TRBJ2-2	.	TRBV9	TGTGCCAGCAGCGCCCCCCCGATCGGTAGCGGCAACACCGGGGAGCTGTTTTTT	CASSAPPIGSGNTGELFF
.	TRBJ2-7	.	TRBV18	TGTGCCAGCTCTAATCCGGGACTTTCCTCCTACGAGCAGTACTTC	CASSNPGLSSYEQYF
TRBD1	TRBJ2-2	.	TRBV5-1	TGCGCCAGCAGCTGGACCACCACAGGGGGCACCGGGGAGCTGTTTTTT	CASSWTTTGGTGELFF
.	TRBJ1-6	once	TRBV18	TGTGCCAGCTCACCCTCGGACAGCAATTCACCCCTCCACTTT	CASSPSDSNSPLHF
TRBD2	TRBJ2-3	.	TRBV5-4	TGTGCCAGCAGCCCACTGGCGGGGGAAGATACGCAGTATTTT	CASSPLAGEDTQYF
.	TRBJ1-5	.	TRBV15	TGTGCCACCAGCAGAGATCAGCTTCAGCCCCAGCATTTT	CATSRDQLQPQHF
.	TRBJ1-3	.	TRBV7-9	TGTGCCAGCAGCTTATTCCAAAACTCTGGAAACACCATATATTTT	CASSLFQNSGNTIYF
.	TRBJ1-6	few	TRBV7-9	TGTGCCAGCAGCTTAGAACAGTATAATTCACCCCTCCACTTT	CASSLEQYNSPLHF
.	TRBJ2-7	.	TRBV6-6	TGTGCCAGCAGTCTAATAGGACAGAACTACGAGCAGTACTTC	CASSLIGQNYEQYF